Each of the 24 T cell receptor beta chains below was sequenced from the same sample in a study of T cells in tuberculosis. Method: immunoSEQ multiplex PCR; TCRdb's copy keeps in-frame clones and lacks some. The sample has 25,000 to 35,000 clones, roughly 92% seen once. Sequences were obtained from PBMCs. These receptors were obtained from a donor aged 10-29 years with latent tuberculosis or without tuberculosis infection. Some clones in this sample may be carry-over from other donors' samples.

This chain joins TRBV7-2 and TRBJ1-1; D is ambiguous. Germline V CDR1 and CDR2: SGHTA, FQGNSA. The CDR3 sequence is 15 residues long. V dropped 2 bases and J dropped 1 base, with 11 bases sitting between them. Here the CDR3 DNA reads TGTGCCAGCAGCTTAATGGCTTCCCAGAACACTGAAGCTTTCTTT. Amino acid sequence: CASSLMASQNTEAFF. The whole variable domain, filled in from reference TRBV7-2 and TRBJ1-1, reads GAGVSQSPSNKVTEKGKDVELRCDPISGHTALYWYRQSLGQGLEFLIYFQGNSAPDKSGLPSDRFSAERTGGSVSTLTIQRTQQEDSAVYLCASSLMASQNTEAFFGQGTRLTVV.

By sample fraction, this clone is medium-sized. V usage is TRBV18 and J usage is TRBJ1-2; 10 bases align to TRBD1. The CDR3 covers 18 residues. J was trimmed by 4 bases and V by 3 bases; bases with no gene match: 14. Looked up from germline, CDR1 is KGHSH and CDR2 is LQKENI. CDR3 sequence (DNA): TGTGCCAGCTCACCCGGGACAGGGGTGGTCGCTGACGGCTATGGCTACACCTTC. This gives the protein CASSPGTGVVADGYGYTF.

The chain recombines TRBV10-2 with TRBJ2-1; TRBD2 agrees at 10 bases. CDR1 and CDR2 (germline): WSHSY, SAAADI. The CDR3 covers 14 residues. Losses at the gene ends were 7 bases for V and 5 bases for J; bases not matched to a gene: 5. CDR3 coding DNA: TGCGCCAGCACCAGGAGCGGGGGGGACAATGAGCAGTTCTTC. Its translation: CASTRSGGDNEQFF.

The chain couples TRBV28 to TRBJ1-1; D is ambiguous. The germline V gene encodes CDR1 MDHEN and CDR2 SYDVKM. V was clipped by 6 bases and J by 1 base, with 18 bases between them. This CDR3 is 16 amino acids long. CDR3 loop: CASRPAAYPRNTEAFF. In nucleotides, the CDR3 is TGTGCCAGCAGGCCGGCAGCGTACCCGAGGAACACTGAAGCTTTCTTT.

This rearrangement joins TRBV19 to TRBJ1-1, with TRBD1 matching over 8 bases. Germline-derived CDR1 and CDR2 are LNHDA and SQIVND (reference sequence). V lost 2 bases, J lost 4 bases, and 3 bases stayed unmatched. The CDR3 spans 14 residues. CDR3 nucleotide sequence: TGTGCCAGTAGTATAACGACAGGGGTCACTGAAGCTTTCTTT. Its translation: CASSITTGVTEAFF.

This clone was recorded only once. The genes are TRBV28 and TRBJ2-2; the D gene is possibly TRBD2 (6 bases). Germline CDR1 and CDR2: MDHEN and SYDVKM. Trimming removed 5 bases at V and 0 bases at J, with 16 bases between. The CDR3 loop spans 17 amino acids. CDR3 sequence: CASSAFGRVANTGELFF. The DNA for the CDR3 is TGTGCCAGCAGTGCCTTCGGGAGAGTCGCGAACACCGGGGAGCTGTTTTTT.

The chain recombines TRBV6-7 with TRBJ2-1; possible D gene TRBD2, 5 bases. TRBV6-7 is assigned to the ORF class and has an uncertain function. The CDR3 spans 15 residues. V was cut by 2 bases and J by 8 bases, with 16 bases left in between. CDR3 in DNA: TGTGCCAGCAGTTACCCCGGACTGCTAAAGGATGAGCAGTTCTTC. Translation gives CASSYPGLLKDEQFF.

The chain employs TRBV19 and TRBJ1-5, with a tentative D call TRBD1 (5 bases). CDR3 length equals 15 residues. CDR1 is LNHDA, CDR2 SQIVND, per germline (reference sequence). Trimming shortened V by 7 bases and J by 0 bases, and 13 bases separated the two germline ends. CDR3 sequence: CASTPGGYSNQPQHF. The CDR3 DNA reads TGTGCCAGTACCCCCGGGGGGTATAGCAATCAGCCCCAGCATTTT.

The chain joins TRBV28 to TRBJ2-7, with unresolved D. The germline V gene has CDR1 MDHEN and CDR2 SYDVKM. V lost 7 bases to trimming and J lost 7 bases, with 23 bases between them. The CDR3 covers 15 residues. This CDR3 reads CASTSTASFLREQYF. The CDR3 DNA is TGTGCCAGCACCTCAACTGCGTCCTTCCTGAGGGAGCAGTACTTC. The full variable domain, in which reference TRBV28 and TRBJ2-7 provide the parts outside the CDR3, is DVKVTQSSRYLVKRTGEKVFLECVQDMDHENMFWYRQDPGLGLRLIYFSYDVKMKEKGDIPEGYSVSREKKERFSLILESASTNQTSMYLCASTSTASFLREQYFGPGTRLTVT.

The rearrangement links TRBV30 to TRBJ1-5; D gene unclear. Germline CDR1 is GTSNPN and CDR2 is SVGIG (reference sequence). This CDR3 contains 15 residues. V was trimmed by 2 bases and J by 0 bases, leaving 11 bases between them. CDR3 protein: CAWSPIDGSNQPQHF. CDR3 DNA: TGTGCCTGGAGTCCGATAGATGGTAGCAATCAGCCCCAGCATTTT.

The V gene is TRBV5-1, the J gene TRBJ2-7, with 11 bases matching TRBD2. V dropped 5 bases and J dropped 5; count of bases not matched to a gene: 6. Germline V lookup: CDR1 SGHRS, CDR2 YFSETQ. The CDR3 consists of 14 residues. The CDR3 loop is CASRSPGLADEQYF. In DNA, the CDR3 is TGCGCCAGCAGGTCGCCGGGACTAGCGGACGAGCAGTACTTC.

This rearrangement joins TRBV5-1 to TRBJ1-1; D is perhaps TRBD1 (5 bases). Trimming stripped 4 bases from V and 5 bases from J, with 21 bases between. This CDR3 has 16 residues. Germline V gene sequence: CDR1 SGHRS, CDR2 YFSETQ. Written as DNA, the CDR3 is TGCGCCAGCAGCAACGGACCTCTAGGGGTGGGAACTGAAGCTTTCTTT. This encodes CASSNGPLGVGTEAFF.

The chain carries TRBV7-2 and TRBJ1-5; 7 positions agree with TRBD1. This CDR3 is 15 amino acids long. Germline V CDR1 and CDR2: SGHTA, FQGNSA. Trimming cost V 1 base and J 6 bases; bases outside gene matches: 6. The CDR3 protein is CASSLGLQGVQPQHF. The CDR3 bases are TGTGCCAGCAGCTTAGGACTTCAGGGGGTTCAGCCCCAGCATTTT.

This clone was found a few times. V and J are TRBV19 and TRBJ2-7; TRBD1 might be the D (5 bases). CDR3 length equals 16 residues. Germline loops: CDR1 LNHDA, CDR2 SQIVND (reference sequence). Trimming stripped 3 bases from V and 0 bases from J, with 15 bases between. The CDR3 sequence is CASSMVPGQPSYEQYF. DNA for the CDR3: TGTGCCAGTAGTATGGTCCCAGGGCAGCCCTCCTACGAGCAGTACTTC.

This chain joins TRBV30 and TRBJ1-2; tentative D call: TRBD1 (6 bases). Germline V gene sequence: CDR1 GTSNPN, CDR2 SVGIG (reference sequence). This CDR3 has 14 residues. Trimming took off 6 bases at V and 8 bases at J, with 22 bases between the two ends. This CDR3 reads CACESGRRRGGYTF. The CDR3 DNA is TGTGCCTGTGAGTCGGGACGGAGAAGGGGGGGCTACACCTTC.

V usage is TRBV6-5 and J usage is TRBJ2-2; the D gene is possibly TRBD1 (5 bases). Trimming left V 8 bases short and J 7 bases short, with 17 bases between. The CDR3 spans 14 residues. Germline V gene lookup returns CDR1 MNHEY and CDR2 SVGAGI. The DNA of the CDR3 is TGTGCCAGCGGCGTCCTCAGGGCGGACGGGGAGCTGTTTTTT. This encodes CASGVLRADGELFF.

The V gene is TRBV6-1, the J gene TRBJ2-3; a weak D match, TRBD2 (6 bases). The V gene's germline CDR1 is MNHNS and CDR2 SASEGT. Trimming removed 2 bases at V and 5 bases at J, with 17 bases between. CDR3 size: 16 residues. CDR3: CASSEHGGGGGDTQYF. CDR3 sequence (DNA): TGTGCCAGCAGTGAACATGGTGGTGGGGGAGGAGATACGCAGTATTTT.

The V call is TRBV6-1, the J call TRBJ1-3; D is unclear. CDR3 length: 17 amino acids. Germline V gives CDR1 MNHNS, CDR2 SASEGT. V was cut by 1 base and J by 0 bases, with 13 bases left in between. The CDR3 sequence is CASSEVRGLISGNTIYF. DNA for the CDR3: TGTGCCAGCAGTGAAGTAAGAGGGCTTATCTCTGGAAACACCATATATTTT.

The J gene is TRBJ1-2, the V gene TRBV18, with TRBD1 matching over 9 bases. J was trimmed by 7 bases and V by 6 bases; bases with no gene match: 12. In germline, CDR1 is KGHSH, CDR2 LQKENI. The CDR3 extends over 15 amino acids. Here the CDR3 DNA reads TGTGCCAGCTCTCCCTATGGTACAGGGGGCTTTGGCTACACCTTC. Translating gives CASSPYGTGGFGYTF. Based on the CDR3 plus reference TRBV18 and TRBJ1-2, the full variable domain is NAGVMQNPRHLVRRRGQEARLRCSPMKGHSHVYWYRQLPEEGLKFMVYLQKENIIDESGMPKERFSAEFPKEGPSILRIQQVVRGDSAAYFCASSPYGTGGFGYTFGSGTRLTVV.

The chain combines TRBV30 with TRBJ2-2; D gene ambiguous. Trimming pared 4 bases from V and 1 base from J, leaving 4 bases between. CDR3 size: 12 residues. CDR1 is GTSNPN and CDR2 is SVGIG in the germline V gene (reference sequence). This CDR3 reads CAWTGNTGELFF. The DNA of the CDR3 is TGTGCCTGGACAGGGAACACCGGGGAGCTGTTTTTT. Full variable domain (rest looked up from reference TRBV30 and TRBJ2-2): SQTIHQWPATLVQPVGSPLSLECTVEGTSNPNLYWYRQAAGRGLQLLFYSVGIGQISSEVPQNLSASRPQDRQFILSSKKLLLSDSGFYLCAWTGNTGELFFGEGSRLTVL.

The CDR3 loop reads CASSQGDGNQPQHF. The CDR3 region has the DNA TGTGCCAGCAGTCAAGGGGATGGCAATCAGCCCCAGCATTTT. This chain joins TRBV6-6 and TRBJ1-5; the D gene is possibly TRBD1 (5 bases). The V end was cut by 5 bases, the J end by 2 bases, with 10 bases between. CDR1 MNHNY and CDR2 SVGAGI come from the germline V gene (reference sequence). CDR3 length: 14 amino acids.

This clone has just one count. CDR3 nucleotide sequence: TGTGCCTGGAAGATTTGGACAGAAAATCAGCCCCAGCATTTT. It specifies CAWKIWTENQPQHF. The chain employs TRBV30 and TRBJ1-5; a weak D match, TRBD1 (6 bases). V shed 4 bases and J shed 4 bases, with 14 bases lying between them. The CDR3 runs to 14 residues. Germline V gene data show CDR1 as GTSNPN and CDR2 as SVGIG (reference sequence).

In nucleotides, the CDR3 is TGCGCCAGCAGTGCCGACAGGGCCTACGAGCAGTACTTC. Translation gives CASSADRAYEQYF. The rearrangement links TRBV10-2 to TRBJ2-7; TRBD1 aligns across 7 bases. The V segment lost 4 bases and the J segment 2 bases; nucleotides outside the gene matches: 2. CDR3 length equals 13 residues. Germline V gene lookup returns CDR1 WSHSY and CDR2 SAAADI.

The chain joins TRBV30 to TRBJ1-2, with 9 nucleotides matching TRBD1. Germline trimming cut 4 bases from V and 5 bases from J; bases unmatched to any gene: 11. CDR1 GTSNPN and CDR2 SVGIG come from the germline V gene (reference sequence). CDR3 length: 15 residues. CDR3 coding DNA: TGTGCCTGGAAATCCGGACAGGGGAGGAGTTATGGCTACACCTTC. As protein: CAWKSGQGRSYGYTF. The full variable domain, rest sourced from reference TRBV30 and TRBJ1-2, is SQTIHQWPATLVQPVGSPLSLECTVEGTSNPNLYWYRQAAGRGLQLLFYSVGIGQISSEVPQNLSASRPQDRQFILSSKKLLLSDSGFYLCAWKSGQGRSYGYTFGSGTRLTVV.